This passage covers 23 T cell receptor beta chains from one sample sequenced in a study of beta chain features in type 1 diabetes. Reverse transcribing all isolated RNA meant expressed TCRB transcripts were sequenced. Assay: immunoSEQ multiplex PCR; the TCRdb copy retains only in-frame clones and omits some. The table lists 300,000 to 400,000 clones, roughly 12% of them singletons, with approximately 0.015% in the top ten. The material sequenced was naive CD4+ T cells from blood. These receptors were collected from a man in his late teens or twenties in good health.

This clone has only a few counts. V gene TRBV11-2 combines with J gene TRBJ2-1; unclear D gene. V dropped 1 base and J dropped 5 bases, with 6 bases sitting between them. The CDR3 runs to 13 residues. Germline V lookup: CDR1 SGHAT, CDR2 FQNNGV. CDR3 sequence (DNA): TGTGCCAGCAGCTTAGGGCTTAACAATGAGCAGTTCTTC. Encoded protein: CASSLGLNNEQFF.

This clone turned up a few times. The chain has TRBV5-1 and TRBJ2-7, with D possibly being TRBD1 (5 bases). Germline V gene sequence: CDR1 SGHRS, CDR2 YFSETQ. Trimming cost V 1 base and J 0 bases, with 14 bases left between them. CDR3 length: 16 amino acids. CDR3: CASSLLAGDSSYEQYF. The CDR3 DNA follows: TGCGCCAGCAGCTTGCTGGCAGGCGACAGCTCCTACGAGCAGTACTTC.

This clone was seen a few times. This chain joins TRBV28 and TRBJ2-3; D might be TRBD1 (6 bases). V lost 5 bases and J 1 base, leaving 13 bases between the germline ends. The CDR3 extends over 15 amino acids. Germline CDR1 and CDR2: MDHEN and SYDVKM. This CDR3 reads CASSVGGRGTDTQYF. The CDR3 bases are TGTGCCAGCAGTGTAGGGGGAAGGGGCACAGATACGCAGTATTTT.

This clone was picked up a small number of times. This chain connects TRBV7-8 to TRBJ2-3; a weak D match, TRBD1 (6 bases). CDR1 is SGHVS and CDR2 is FQNEAQ in the germline V gene. The V end lost 3 bases, the J end lost 4 bases, and 8 bases lay between the germline ends. This CDR3 contains 13 residues. The CDR3 coding sequence is TGTGCCAGCAGCTTCACAGGGCCAGATACGCAGTATTTT. The encoded protein is CASSFTGPDTQYF.

This clone showed up just a few times. The chain joins TRBV28 to TRBJ2-1, with 9 nucleotides matching TRBD1. Trimming took 5 bases from V and 0 from J; bases not matched to a gene: 5. Germline CDR1 and CDR2: MDHEN and SYDVKM. This CDR3 is 16 amino acids long. The CDR3 DNA follows: TGTGCCAGCAGTCCACCGGGACAGGGCTCCTACAATGAGCAGTTCTTC. This encodes CASSPPGQGSYNEQFF.

CDR3 protein: CASSNVNTEAFF. The CDR3, as DNA: TGCGCCAGCAGTAATGTCAACACTGAAGCTTTCTTT. The chain links TRBV5-1 to TRBJ1-1; D is unclear. Germline V gene data show CDR1 as SGHRS and CDR2 as YFSETQ. This CDR3 is 12 amino acids long. V was shortened by 5 bases and J by 2 bases, with 7 bases between the two germline ends. Based on the CDR3 plus reference TRBV5-1 and TRBJ1-1, the full variable domain is KAGVTQTPRYLIKTRGQQVTLSCSPISGHRSVSWYQQTPGQGLQFLFEYFSETQRNKGNFPGRFSGRQFSNSRSEMNVSTLELGDSALYLCASSNVNTEAFFGQGTRLTVV.

This chain's CDR3 is CASSPGAGSNQPQHF. Here the CDR3 DNA reads TGTGCCAGCTCACCAGGGGCAGGTAGCAATCAGCCCCAGCATTTT. The rearrangement links TRBV18 to TRBJ1-5, with a weak D call TRBD1 (5 bases). V gave up 2 bases and J gave up 0 bases, with 8 bases separating them. CDR3 length equals 15 residues. In germline, CDR1 is KGHSH, CDR2 LQKENI.

This chain connects TRBV28 to TRBJ1-5, with a tentative D call TRBD1 (6 bases). V dropped 10 bases and J dropped 3 bases, with 13 bases sitting between them. The CDR3 has 13 amino acids. Germline V gives CDR1 MDHEN, CDR2 SYDVKM. The CDR3 DNA reads TGTGCCACCCGGGGGGCTCTCAATCAGCCCCAGCATTTT. Protein product: CATRGALNQPQHF.

Details on this clone: The sample contains more than one DNA sequence encoding this CDR3. The gene calls are TRBV9 and TRBJ1-5; 8 nucleotides agree with TRBD1. The CDR3 covers 14 residues. Germline V gives CDR1 SGDLS, CDR2 YYNGEE. The junction had 3 bases not matched to a gene; V was cut back by 2 bases and J by 5 bases. The CDR3 DNA sequence: TGTGCCAGCAGCGTGGGGACAGGAGATCAGCCCCAGCATTTT. Protein: CASSVGTGDQPQHF.

This clone occurred a few times. The J gene is TRBJ1-5, the V gene TRBV29-1; possibly TRBD1 for D (5 bases). Germline V gene sequence: CDR1 SQVTM, CDR2 ANQGSEA. The CDR3 totals 16 residues. Trimming removed 5 bases at V and 0 bases at J, with 17 bases between. CDR3 DNA: TGCAGCGTTACCTTGGGCAGGGACTATAGCAATCAGCCCCAGCATTTT. Translated: CSVTLGRDYSNQPQHF.

V usage is TRBV7-9 and J usage is TRBJ1-1; TRBD1 is a possible D gene (6 bases). Trimming took off 6 bases at V and 6 bases at J, with 17 bases between the two ends. There are 14 residues in the CDR3. Germline V gene sequence: CDR1 SEHNR, CDR2 FQNEAQ (reference sequence). CDR3 DNA sequence: TGTGCCAGCAGACTTACACAGGGATCGGCTGAAGCTTTCTTT. This encodes CASRLTQGSAEAFF.

This clone was recorded a few times. The chain combines TRBV4-3 with TRBJ2-7; 11 positions agree with TRBD2. The CDR3 is 19 residues long. Per germline, CDR1 LGHNA and CDR2 YSLEER. The trim removed 1 base at V and 0 bases at J, leaving 11 bases unmatched. The DNA for the CDR3 is TGCGCCAGCAGCCAAGTCTTTAGGGGACTAGCGGAAGACTCCTACGAGCAGTACTTC. Amino acids: CASSQVFRGLAEDSYEQYF.

This clone came up a few times. The V gene is TRBV2, the J gene TRBJ2-7; possible D gene TRBD1, 5 bases. Trimming pared 4 bases from V and 6 bases from J, leaving 16 bases between. Germline CDR1 SNHLY, CDR2 FYNNEI. There are 14 residues in the CDR3. CDR3 nucleotides: TGTGCCAGCAGTGTTACAGGCTCCCCGTTCGAGCAGTACTTC. Translated, it gives CASSVTGSPFEQYF.

The chain couples TRBV7-8 to TRBJ1-2; D not resolved. The germline gives CDR1 SGHVS, CDR2 FQNEAQ. The germline V and J ends were trimmed by 1 base and 0 bases, with 12 bases remaining between them. The CDR3 covers 16 residues. CDR3 sequence reads: CASSLGVVNTNYGYTF. CDR3 in DNA: TGTGCCAGCAGCTTAGGAGTCGTTAATACTAACTATGGCTACACCTTC.

This clone was found a few times. The chain uses TRBV27 and TRBJ1-5; a possible D gene is TRBD1 (5 bases). Deletions cut 3 bases from V and 4 bases from J, with 10 bases between. Germline V gene lookup returns CDR1 MNHEY and CDR2 SMNVEV (reference sequence). The CDR3 extends over 14 amino acids. The CDR3 region is CASSFLDKNQPQHF. The DNA for the CDR3 is TGTGCCAGCAGTTTCTTGGACAAGAATCAGCCCCAGCATTTT.

The chain is built from TRBV11-2 and TRBJ1-2; D may be TRBD1 (5 bases). The V and J ends lost 4 bases and 4 bases respectively, with 16 bases between them. This CDR3 is 15 amino acids long. Germline lookup yields CDR1 SGHAT and CDR2 FQNNGV. This CDR3 is CASSSYLGQIYGYTF. The CDR3, as DNA: TGTGCCAGCAGCTCTTATCTGGGGCAGATCTATGGCTACACCTTC. Variable domain in full (rest from reference TRBV11-2 and TRBJ1-2): EAGVAQSPRYKIIEKRQSVAFWCNPISGHATLYWYQQILGQGPKLLIQFQNNGVVDDSQLPKDRFSAERLKGVDSTLKIQPAKLEDSAVYLCASSSYLGQIYGYTFGSGTRLTVV.

This clone has only a few counts. J is TRBJ2-3 and V is TRBV4-2; D perhaps matches TRBD2 (6 bases). This CDR3 is 15 amino acids long. V lost 4 bases, J lost 0 bases, and 11 bases lay in between. The germline CDR1 and CDR2 sequences are LGHNA and YNFKEQ. CDR3 DNA: TGTGCCAGCAGCCCCCAACTAGCTAGCACAGATACGCAGTATTTT. Protein: CASSPQLASTDTQYF.

This chain connects TRBV19 to TRBJ1-5; maybe TRBD1 (6 bases). The CDR3 runs to 13 residues. Germline V gives CDR1 LNHDA, CDR2 SQIVND (reference sequence). V lost 8 bases, J lost 7 bases, and 15 bases lay in between. The CDR3 nucleotides are TGTGCCAGTGCGGTGGGGGCACAACAGCCCCAGCATTTT. Translating it yields CASAVGAQQPQHF. Looking up the rest from reference TRBV19 and TRBJ1-5 gives the full variable domain: DGGITQSPKYLFRKEGQNVTLSCEQNLNHDAMYWYRQDPGQGLRLIYYSQIVNDFQKGDIAEGYSVSREKKESFPLTVTSAQKNPTAFYLCASAVGAQQPQHFGDGTRLSIL.

The V and J genes are TRBV11-2 and TRBJ2-5; weak D call: TRBD2 (5 bases). Trimming removed 7 bases from V and 7 bases from J, with 13 bases in between. CDR1 and CDR2 from the germline V gene are SGHAT and FQNNGV. The CDR3 is 12 amino acids. CDR3 sequence reads: CASTIHGGTQYF. CDR3 in DNA: TGTGCCAGCACCATACACGGAGGGACCCAGTACTTC.

V usage is TRBV30 and J usage is TRBJ2-7; possibly TRBD1 for D (6 bases). There are 13 residues in the CDR3. V was clipped by 0 bases and J by 6 bases, with 12 bases between them. Germline V gives CDR1 GTSNPN, CDR2 SVGIG (reference sequence). CDR3 sequence reads: CAWSVQGSGEQYF. Written as DNA, the CDR3 is TGTGCCTGGAGTGTTCAGGGGAGCGGCGAGCAGTACTTC.

As DNA, the CDR3 is TGTGCCAGCAGCACGCCGGGACAGCTAGCCGCCACTGAAGCTTTCTTT. Amino acid sequence: CASSTPGQLAATEAFF. The rearrangement joins TRBV5-4 to TRBJ1-1; 7 bases align to TRBD1. This CDR3 is built from 16 residues. The V segment lost 4 bases and the J segment 4 bases; nucleotides outside the gene matches: 13. The germline gives CDR1 SGHNT, CDR2 YYREEE (reference sequence). The variable domain in full, with the rest retrieved from reference TRBV5-4 and TRBJ1-1, is ETGVTQSPTHLIKTRGQQVTLRCSSQSGHNTVSWYQQALGQGPQFIFQYYREEENGRGNFPPRFSGLQFPNYSSELNVNALELDDSALYLCASSTPGQLAATEAFFGQGTRLTVV.

This clone was seen a few times. The J gene is TRBJ2-3, the V gene TRBV9; D is uncertain. V lost 2 bases, J lost 2 bases, and 15 bases lay in between. Germline-derived CDR1 and CDR2 are SGDLS and YYNGEE. The CDR3 runs 16 residues. The CDR3, as DNA: TGTGCCAGCAGCGTGAACCCCGACACCCACACAGATACGCAGTATTTT. Translation: CASSVNPDTHTDTQYF.

V gene TRBV28 combines with J gene TRBJ2-1; 7 bases map to TRBD1. J gave up 9 bases and V 6 bases, and 5 bases lay outside the gene matches. Germline assignment: CDR1 MDHEN and CDR2 SYDVKM. This CDR3 is built from 12 residues. The CDR3: CASSLTGSEQFF. CDR3 sequence (DNA): TGTGCCAGCAGCCTGACAGGGTCTGAGCAGTTCTTC.